This TCR beta chain was captured in a study of CD8+ T cells in alopecia areata. Whole-study context: A regimen of oral tofacitinib, 5 to 10 mg twice daily, was given to treated patients.

Lesional scalp tissue (obtained by punch biopsy) and peripheral blood were collected from alopecia areata patients. This clone was detected only a few times. Following RNA extraction, reverse transcription yielded cDNA that acted as the sequencing template. The repertoire was sequenced with immunoSEQ multiplex PCR; TCRdb's copy has only in-frame clones and lacks some. There are around 140,000 clones in the sample; roughly 48% occur only once, and less than 8% lies in the top ten. There are 14 residues in the CDR3. Trimming took off 4 bases at V and 1 base at J, with 11 bases between the two ends. Germline loops: CDR1 SGHRS, CDR2 YFSETQ.

The sequence came from a human donor with alopecia areata. The sequencing input was CD4+ T cells sorted from blood. The genes are TRBV5-1 and TRBJ2-5, with D perhaps given as TRBD1 or TRBD2 (5 bases each). Written as DNA, the CDR3 is TGCGCCAGCAGCCAGACCGGGACCCAAGAGACCCAGTACTTC. It codes for CASSQTGTQETQYF.